This T cell receptor beta chain was observed in a study of Ad26.COV2.S vaccination and SARS-CoV-2 variants. Notes on the study in general: Placebo and vaccine recipients had non-spike TCR breadth that was similar. Total T cell responses were possibly underestimated by TCR breadth and depth analyses.

The CDR3 consists of 14 residues. V lost 5 bases and J 0 bases, leaving 8 bases between the germline ends. Per the germline V gene, CDR1 is LNHNV and CDR2 is YYDKDF (reference sequence). As concerns this clone: Its cognate antigen is unknown.

Measured with immunoSEQ multiplex PCR; TCRdb has only the in-frame clones, and not every one. The table lists about 350,000 clones, about 91% of them singletons, with about 3.8% in the top ten. This chain uses TRBV15 with TRBJ2-4; tentative D call: TRBD1 (5 bases). Sample: peripheral blood, taken after recovery from COVID-19. The source is a human donor who had recovered from COVID-19. The CDR3 region has the DNA TGTGCCACCAGCGACAGAATAGCCAAAAACATTCAGTACTTC. Protein sequence: CATSDRIAKNIQYF.